This note documents a single T cell receptor (beta chain) sequence. This clonotype was seen many times. Its cognate antigen has yet to be identified. The input lacks base qualities; no much larger clone sits a single base away. Its CDR3 holds 11 amino acids, cysteine through phenylalanine. The DNA shown is the 33-base CDR3, in frame from base 1. V is reduced by 3 bases and J by 10 bases, leaving a spacing of 7 bases between them. From the germline V gene (reference sequence), CDR1 is PRHDT and CDR2 is FYEKMQ. The sample is drawn from a study of regulatory T cells in long-lasting Graves disease (dated by TCRdb to the early 2020s). Regarding the study in general: Newly diagnosed Graves' disease patients had taken antithyroid drugs for less than 3 months. The study was conducted in China and was registered as a clinical trial. A total of around 35 samples underwent TCR sequencing: around 13 from persistent and some 20 from newly diagnosed Graves' disease patients. Persistent Graves' disease patients were compared with newly diagnosed Graves' disease patients by peripheral blood TCR sequencing and RNA sequencing. Overall results and qualifications from the work: More public clonotypes were shared among persistent patients (over 2,500) than among newly diagnosed patients (roughly 1,000). The authors noted that the small sample size was a limitation that may lower accuracy. Persistent Graves' disease patients showed lower TCR Shannon entropy and fewer highly expanded clones than newly diagnosed patients, suggesting clonal expansion. Only the TCR beta chain was sequenced and analyzed. The study examined only peripheral blood because the primary lesion, thyroid tissue, could not be accessed. Persistent disease showed preferential use of TRBV28, TRBJ1-2 and TRBJ2-5, whereas newly diagnosed disease favored TRBV20-1 and TRBJ2-1.

The library was made by multiplex PCR. This sample was sequenced with an Illumina HiSeq 4000. TCR beta libraries were built with iRepertoire HTBI primers and Arm-PCR amplification of CDR3 regions. PCR products were gel purified before sequencing. The study's processing was this. Across samples, some 62 TRBV and 15 or so TRBJ segments were identified and used for gene usage analysis of CDR3 amino acid clonotypes. COPE and FqMerger were used to merge the filtered high-quality paired reads into contigs. BLAST was used to align contigs to IMGT TRBV, TRBD and TRBJ reference genes, and CDR3 was defined according to IMGT. Any clonotype with a frequency above 0.1% was counted as a highly expanded clone. Shannon entropy served as the measure of repertoire diversity, while the Gini coefficient captured V-J evenness. A clonotype was considered public if more than one individual shared it. TCRdb reprocessing: public reads trimmed at Q25 with fastp, clones called with MiXCR, in-frame beta chains kept. CDR3 protein sequences are deduplicated, and each keeps its most common genes and DNA. The V and J calls reflect TCRdb's pipeline rather than the authors' work. This sample lists about 380,000 distinct CDR3 sequences; around 15% were detected once. 20% to 25% of the sample belongs to the ten largest clones.

The time point label corresponds to: newly diagnosed GD, antithyroid drugs for less than 3 months. For both TCR sequencing and RNA sequencing, RNA was extracted from PBMCs in TRIzol. The diagnosis of Graves' disease was made according to American Thyroid Association guidelines. Recruitment of patients was carried out at an endocrinology department in Xi'an, China. Each patient gave about 8.1 milliliters of peripheral blood, collected in an EDTA anticoagulant tube. Ficoll Paque Plus density gradient separation was used to isolate PBMCs, and no further T cell sorting was done. RNA quality was checked with an Agilent 2100 Bioanalyzer and agarose gel, and concentration with a NanoDrop 2000.

The sequence links TRBV13 to TRBJ2-1, with the D gene not confidently named. This specimen consisted of peripheral blood mononuclear cells (PBMCs), obtained at new diagnosis, from a patient treated with antithyroid drugs. The TCR was taken from a female donor with Graves disease. The nucleotide sequence is given as TGTGCCAGCAGCTTGTCGGAAGAGCAGTTCTTC. Its translation is CASSLSEEQFF.